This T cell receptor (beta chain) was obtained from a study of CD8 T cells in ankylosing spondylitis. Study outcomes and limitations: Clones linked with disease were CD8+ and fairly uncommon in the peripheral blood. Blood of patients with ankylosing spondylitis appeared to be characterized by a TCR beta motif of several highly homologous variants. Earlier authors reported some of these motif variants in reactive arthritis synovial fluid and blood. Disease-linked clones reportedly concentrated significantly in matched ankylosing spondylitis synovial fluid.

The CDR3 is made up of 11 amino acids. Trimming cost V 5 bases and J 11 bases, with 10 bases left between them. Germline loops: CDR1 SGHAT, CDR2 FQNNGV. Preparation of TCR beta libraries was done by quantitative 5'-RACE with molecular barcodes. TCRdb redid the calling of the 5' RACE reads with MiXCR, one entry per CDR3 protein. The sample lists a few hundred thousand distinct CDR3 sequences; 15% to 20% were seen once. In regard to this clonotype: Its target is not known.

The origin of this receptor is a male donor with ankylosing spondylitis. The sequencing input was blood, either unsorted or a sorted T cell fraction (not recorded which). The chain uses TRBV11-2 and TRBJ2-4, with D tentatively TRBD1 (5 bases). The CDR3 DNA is TGTGCCAGCAGCCCATCGACAGTTCAGTACTTC. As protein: CASSPSTVQYF.